Listed here are 2 T cell receptor beta chains from one sample, sequenced in a study of CD8 T cells in ankylosing spondylitis. Each CDR3 protein is one row after TCRdb ran MiXCR on the 5' RACE reads. The sample holds 100,000 to 150,000 distinct CDR3 sequences, 12% to 15% seen once. Input material: blood, either unsorted or a sorted T cell fraction (not recorded which). Source of these receptors: a female donor with ankylosing spondylitis or in good health (not recorded which).

The sample holds a few counts of this clonotype. The rearrangement uses TRBV4-1 and TRBJ2-5, with D perhaps matching TRBD2 (5 bases). V was cut by 0 bases and J by 2 bases, with 13 bases left in between. Per germline, CDR1 MGHRA and CDR2 YSYEKL. CDR3 length equals 16 residues. The chain's CDR3 is CASSQDWLAYQETQYF. CDR3 nucleotides: TGCGCCAGCAGCCAAGATTGGCTAGCTTATCAAGAGACCCAGTACTTC.

This clonotype was seen once. The gene calls are TRBV7-2 and TRBJ2-1; unclear D gene. V was cut by 5 bases and J by 5 bases, with 16 bases left in between. The CDR3 length is 15 residues. The germline gives CDR1 SGHTA, CDR2 FQGNSA. CDR3 in DNA: TGTGCCAGCAGCCTAGACTGGCTATCCCACAATGAGCAGTTCTTC. It encodes CASSLDWLSHNEQFF.